These 3 T cell receptor beta chains share one sample of origin, sequenced in a study of blood T cell repertoires in COVID-19. The method was immunoSEQ multiplex PCR; TCRdb's version includes in-frame clones alone and lacks a portion of them. The sample has more than 120,000 clones, approximately 87% seen once. The sequenced sample was PBMCs or T cells enriched from blood (not recorded which). The receptor source for this set is a man aged 45 to 65 in a cohort exposed to, infected with or recovered from COVID-19 (not recorded which).

This sequence joins TRBV18 and TRBJ2-3, with TRBD2 identical over 10 bases. The CDR3 consists of 19 residues. Trimming took 9 bases from V and 5 from J; bases not matched to a gene: 23. The germline gives CDR1 KGHSH, CDR2 LQKENI. CDR3 DNA: TGTGCCAGTTCCTCGTTACTCCCCATGAGCGGGAGGGCCGGAGATACGCAGTATTTT. Amino acids: CASSSLLPMSGRAGDTQYF. Drawing the rest from reference TRBV18 and TRBJ2-3, the complete variable domain is NAGVMQNPRHLVRRRGQEARLRCSPMKGHSHVYWYRQLPEEGLKFMVYLQKENIIDESGMPKERFSAEFPKEGPSILRIQQVVRGDSAAYFCASSSLLPMSGRAGDTQYFGPGTRLTVL.

The chain recombines TRBV2 with TRBJ1-5, with 8 bases that match TRBD1. Germline values: CDR1 SNHLY, CDR2 FYNNEI. The CDR3 sequence is 15 residues long. Trimming took 5 bases from V and 6 from J; bases not matched to a gene: 9. In DNA, the CDR3 is TGTGCCAGCAGTTCCGGGACAGGTAAAGGTCAGCCCCAGCATTTT. As protein: CASSSGTGKGQPQHF. The entire variable domain, with the rest obtained from reference TRBV2 and TRBJ1-5, is as follows: EPEVTQTPSHQVTQMGQEVILRCVPISNHLYFYWYRQILGQKVEFLVSFYNNEISEKSEIFDDQFSVERPDGSNFTLKIRSTKLEDSAMYFCASSSGTGKGQPQHFGDGTRLSIL.

Comment on this clone: The sample holds other DNA sequences that translate to the same CDR3. The V and J genes are TRBV30 and TRBJ1-6; D is unresolved. V was cut by 3 bases and J by 6 bases, with 3 bases left in between. The CDR3 sequence is 11 residues long. The germline CDR1 and CDR2 sequences are GTSNPN and SVGIG (reference sequence). The CDR3 DNA reads TGTGCCTGGAGCCTTAATTCACCCCTCCACTTT. The encoded protein is CAWSLNSPLHF.